The TCR beta chain described here comes from a study of shared clonotypes between healthy human individuals. About the study: The study enrolled a couple of women and three men aged 18 to 49.

About this clone itself: What it recognizes is unknown. The sample holds other DNA sequences that translate to the same CDR3.

Points from the study as a whole: Rarefaction showed sorted-subset sequencing was incomplete despite large depth.

Trimming shortened V by 6 bases and J by 4 bases, and 11 bases separated the two germline ends. The CDR3 has 12 amino acids. Germline CDR1 SQVTM, CDR2 ANQGSEA. Evenly divided among several immunoSEQ plates was the genomic DNA of each subset. Per the original data handling: Junction-only sequences produced by ImmunoSEQ had no quality scores, so filtering differed. The table came from immunoSEQ multiplex PCR; TCRdb's copy has only in-frame clones and leaves some out. V, J and clone size derive from that table, while D and trimming were established from the DNA sequence. This sample has some 1,100,000 clones, with around 82% found just once.

The sequence was collected from a man younger than 35 in good health. Some clones in this sample may be carry-over from other donors' samples. The source material was memory CD4+ T cells from PBMCs. Subset reported: CD45RA-negative fraction. J is TRBJ2-3 and V is TRBV29-1; possible D gene TRBD1, 5 bases. CDR3 nucleotide sequence: TGCAGCGTGGACACAGGTGCAGATACGCAGTATTTT. Translated, it gives CSVDTGADTQYF.